This T cell receptor (beta chain) was sequenced during a study of blood T cells in healthy people across ages. On the study more broadly: Through template switching, about one barcoded beta molecule was captured per two T cells, as measured in model experiments.

Germline V gene data show CDR1 as SGHRS and CDR2 as YFSETQ. The V end was cut by 4 bases, the J end by 8 bases, with 21 bases between. This CDR3 is built from 15 residues. This clonotype has at least ten counts. What it binds is not known. Findings and limits, study-wide: Leaving the PBMCs unsorted stopped any conclusive comparison of naive versus antigen-experienced cells.

A second PCR, run for about 6 to 11 cycles, used a sample-barcoded 5' primer plus a J-beta primer mix. TCRdb passed the 5' RACE reads through MiXCR, listing each CDR3 protein once. The table lists 650,000 to 700,000 distinct CDR3 sequences, approximately 31% of them singletons. The receptor's source is a woman of 80 years or more in good health. The chain employs TRBV5-1 and TRBJ1-2; D gene uncertain. Sample: blood. This CDR3 reads CASSPFGIPAEGYTF. Here the CDR3 DNA reads TGCGCCAGCAGCCCCTTCGGCATCCCGGCTGAGGGCTACACCTTC.